The source of this T cell receptor (beta chain) is a study of T cell responses to AZD1222 COVID-19 vaccine. Assay used: immunoSEQ multiplex PCR; TCRdb lists only in-frame clones, some missing. The sample records under 150,000 clones, approximately 85% being singletons. The V segment lost 10 bases and the J segment 0 bases; nucleotides outside the gene matches: 7. The CDR3 has 14 amino acids. Germline V gene lookup returns CDR1 ENHRY and CDR2 SYGVKD. Here the sequenced sample was peripheral blood, taken on day 0 of AZD1222 vaccination. The J gene is TRBJ1-1, the V gene TRBV10-3; TRBD1 matches 8 bases. The receptor was derived from an adult in good health. The CDR3 nucleotides read TGTGCCACAACCGGGACAGGCCTGAACACTGAAGCTTTCTTT. Translating gives CATTGTGLNTEAFF.